In its sample, the clone carrying this T cell receptor beta chain was seen many times. The target antigen is unknown. The junction and the germline gene differ at one end; a read error may be behind it. The study amplified TCR beta CDR3 regions using RNA transcripts. First-round RT-PCR used HTBI primers; second-round multiplex PCR followed. MiXCR was run by TCRdb on the multiplex PCR reads, yielding one entry per CDR3 protein. The sample holds around 340,000 distinct CDR3 sequences; about a sixth are singletons and the top ten take more than 9%. The authors diagnosed from clinical symptoms, serum thyroxine, TRAb, thyroid ultrasound and orbital computed tomography. This record belongs to a study of Graves' ophthalmopathy and Graves' hyperthyroidism. Study-level background: Prior to any treatment, peripheral blood was collected at the time of initial diagnosis.

Study-wide results and limits: Most thyroid clonotypes with frequency above 0.001 were detected in blood too. A model of 13 signatures distinguished ophthalmopathy from stable hyperthyroidism at 85% to 90% sensitivity and roughly 80% specificity.

This CDR3 has 15 residues. From germline, CDR1 is SGHTA and CDR2 FQGNSA. The gene calls are TRBV7-2 and TRBJ2-7, with 9 nucleotides matching TRBD2. The TCR comes from an adult man with Graves' ophthalmopathy. The sequenced material came from peripheral blood. CDR3 coding DNA: TGTGCCAGCAGCATAGCGGGGGATTTTGCAGAAGAGCAGTACTTC. It yields the protein CASSIAGDFAEEQYF.